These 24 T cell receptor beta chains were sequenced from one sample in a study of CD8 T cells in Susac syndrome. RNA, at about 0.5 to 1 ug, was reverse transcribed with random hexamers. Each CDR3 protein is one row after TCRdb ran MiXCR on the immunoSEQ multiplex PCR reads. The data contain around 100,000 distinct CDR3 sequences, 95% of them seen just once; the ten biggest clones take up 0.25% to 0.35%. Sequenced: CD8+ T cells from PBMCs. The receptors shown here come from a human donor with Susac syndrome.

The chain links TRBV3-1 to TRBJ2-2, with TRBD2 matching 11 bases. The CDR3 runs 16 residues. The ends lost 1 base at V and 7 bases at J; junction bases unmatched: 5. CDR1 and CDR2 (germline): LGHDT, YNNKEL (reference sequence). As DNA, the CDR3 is TGTGCCAGCAGCCAAGCCGGGACTAGCGGTAGCGGGGAGCTGTTTTTT. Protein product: CASSQAGTSGSGELFF.

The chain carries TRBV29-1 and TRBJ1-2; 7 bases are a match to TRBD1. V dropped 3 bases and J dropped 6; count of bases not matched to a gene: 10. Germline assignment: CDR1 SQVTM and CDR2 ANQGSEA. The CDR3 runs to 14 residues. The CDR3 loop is CSVDPPTGVHGYTF. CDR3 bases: TGCAGCGTTGACCCCCCTACAGGGGTACATGGCTACACCTTC. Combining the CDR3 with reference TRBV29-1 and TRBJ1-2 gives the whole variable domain SAVISQKPSRDICQRGTSLTIQCQVDSQVTMMFWYRQQPGQSLTLIATANQGSEATYESGFVIDKFPISRPNLTFSTLTVSNMSPEDSSIYLCSVDPPTGVHGYTFGSGTRLTVV.

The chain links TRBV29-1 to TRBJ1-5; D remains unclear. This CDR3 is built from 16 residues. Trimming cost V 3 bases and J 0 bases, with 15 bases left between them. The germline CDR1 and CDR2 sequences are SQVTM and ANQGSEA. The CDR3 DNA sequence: TGCAGCGTTGACAGGCCGGCCGACTATAGCAATCAGCCCCAGCATTTT. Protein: CSVDRPADYSNQPQHF.

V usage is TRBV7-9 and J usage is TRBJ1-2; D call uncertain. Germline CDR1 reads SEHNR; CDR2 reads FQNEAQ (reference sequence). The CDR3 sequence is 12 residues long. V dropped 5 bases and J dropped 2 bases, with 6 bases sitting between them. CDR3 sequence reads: CASSPMNYGYTF. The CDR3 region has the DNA TGTGCCAGCAGCCCCATGAACTATGGCTACACCTTC. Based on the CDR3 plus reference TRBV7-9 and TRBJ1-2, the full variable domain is DTGVSQNPRHKITKRGQNVTFRCDPISEHNRLYWYRQTLGQGPEFLTYFQNEAQLEKSRLLSDRFSAERPKGSFSTLEIQRTEQGDSAMYLCASSPMNYGYTFGSGTRLTVV.

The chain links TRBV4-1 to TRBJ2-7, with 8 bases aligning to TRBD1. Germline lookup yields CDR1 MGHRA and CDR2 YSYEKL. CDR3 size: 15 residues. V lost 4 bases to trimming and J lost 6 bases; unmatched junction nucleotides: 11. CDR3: CASSPGPTGAREQYF. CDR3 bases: TGCGCCAGCAGCCCCGGACCGACAGGGGCCCGCGAGCAGTACTTC.

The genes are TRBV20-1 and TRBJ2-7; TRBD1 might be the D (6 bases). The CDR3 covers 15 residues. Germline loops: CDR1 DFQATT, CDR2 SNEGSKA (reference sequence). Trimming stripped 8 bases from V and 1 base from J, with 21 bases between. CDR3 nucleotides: TGCAGTCCAAGCGGAGTTCGGGACACTTCCTACGAGCAGTACTTC. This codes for CSPSGVRDTSYEQYF.

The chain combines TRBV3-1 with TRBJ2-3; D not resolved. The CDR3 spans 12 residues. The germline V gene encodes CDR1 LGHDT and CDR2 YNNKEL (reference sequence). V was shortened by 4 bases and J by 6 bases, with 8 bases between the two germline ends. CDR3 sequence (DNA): TGTGCCAGCAGCCCAAGTCCTGATACGCAGTATTTT. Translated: CASSPSPDTQYF.

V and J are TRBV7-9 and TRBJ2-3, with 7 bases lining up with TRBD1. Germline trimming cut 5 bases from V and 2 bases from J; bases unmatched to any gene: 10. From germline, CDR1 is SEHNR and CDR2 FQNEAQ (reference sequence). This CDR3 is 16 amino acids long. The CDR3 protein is CASSRPGTATTDTQYF. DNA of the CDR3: TGTGCCAGCAGCCGTCCCGGGACAGCGACCACAGATACGCAGTATTTT.

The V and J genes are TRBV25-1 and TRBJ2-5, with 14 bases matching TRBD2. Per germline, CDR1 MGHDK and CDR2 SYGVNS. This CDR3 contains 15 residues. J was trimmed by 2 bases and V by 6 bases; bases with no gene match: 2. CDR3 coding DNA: TGTGCCAGCAGCCGACTAGCGGGGGGGCAAGAGACCCAGTACTTC. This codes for CASSRLAGGQETQYF.

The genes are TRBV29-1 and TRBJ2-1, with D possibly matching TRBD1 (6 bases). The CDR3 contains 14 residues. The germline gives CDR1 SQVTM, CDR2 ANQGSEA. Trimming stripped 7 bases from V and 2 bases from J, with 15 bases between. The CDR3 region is CSAGQGSPYNEQFF. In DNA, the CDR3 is TGCAGCGCTGGGCAGGGGTCCCCCTACAATGAGCAGTTCTTC.

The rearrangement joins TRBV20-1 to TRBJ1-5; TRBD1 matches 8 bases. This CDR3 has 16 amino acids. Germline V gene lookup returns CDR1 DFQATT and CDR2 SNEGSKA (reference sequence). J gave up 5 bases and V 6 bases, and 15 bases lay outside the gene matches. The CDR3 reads CSAPDRAGESYQPQHF. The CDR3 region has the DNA TGCAGTGCCCCGGACAGGGCAGGTGAATCCTATCAGCCCCAGCATTTT.

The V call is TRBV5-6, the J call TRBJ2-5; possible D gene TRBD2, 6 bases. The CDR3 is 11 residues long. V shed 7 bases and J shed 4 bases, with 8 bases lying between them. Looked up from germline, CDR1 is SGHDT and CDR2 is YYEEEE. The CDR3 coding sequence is TGTGCCAGCTCACTAGCAGAGACCCAGTACTTC. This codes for CASSLAETQYF. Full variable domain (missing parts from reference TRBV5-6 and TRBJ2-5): DAGVTQSPTHLIKTRGQQVTLRCSPKSGHDTVSWYQQALGQGPQFIFQYYEEEERQRGNFPDRFSGHQFPNYSSELNVNALLLGDSALYLCASSLAETQYFGPGTRLLVL.

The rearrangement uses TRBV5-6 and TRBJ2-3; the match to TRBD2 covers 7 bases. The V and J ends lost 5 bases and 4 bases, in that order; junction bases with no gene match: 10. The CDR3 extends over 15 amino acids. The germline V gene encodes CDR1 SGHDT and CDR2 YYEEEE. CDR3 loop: CASSSERGVSDTQYF. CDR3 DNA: TGTGCCAGCAGTTCCGAGCGGGGCGTCTCAGATACGCAGTATTTT.

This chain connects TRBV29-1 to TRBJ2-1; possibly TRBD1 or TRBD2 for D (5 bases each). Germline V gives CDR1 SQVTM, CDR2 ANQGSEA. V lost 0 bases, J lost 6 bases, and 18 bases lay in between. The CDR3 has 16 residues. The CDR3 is CSVEEAKGRRFNEQFF. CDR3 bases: TGCAGCGTTGAAGAAGCGAAGGGGAGACGTTTCAATGAGCAGTTCTTC.

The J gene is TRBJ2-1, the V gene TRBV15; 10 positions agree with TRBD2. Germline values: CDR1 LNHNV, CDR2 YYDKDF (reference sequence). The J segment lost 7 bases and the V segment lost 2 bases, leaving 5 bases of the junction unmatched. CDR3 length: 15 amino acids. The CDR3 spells CATSRLAGDLNEQFF. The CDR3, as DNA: TGTGCCACCAGCAGACTAGCGGGAGATTTGAATGAGCAGTTCTTC.

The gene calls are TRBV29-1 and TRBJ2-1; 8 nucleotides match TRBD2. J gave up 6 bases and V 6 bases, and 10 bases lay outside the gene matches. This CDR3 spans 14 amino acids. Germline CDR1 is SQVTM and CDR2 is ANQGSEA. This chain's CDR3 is CSVVLRTSRNEQFF. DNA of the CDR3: TGCAGCGTGGTACTACGGACTAGCCGCAATGAGCAGTTCTTC.

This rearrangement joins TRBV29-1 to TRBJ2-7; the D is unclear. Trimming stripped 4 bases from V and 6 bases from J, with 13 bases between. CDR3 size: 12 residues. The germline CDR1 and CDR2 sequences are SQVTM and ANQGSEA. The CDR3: CSVGDPFIEQYF. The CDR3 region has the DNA TGCAGCGTTGGTGACCCGTTTATCGAGCAGTACTTC.

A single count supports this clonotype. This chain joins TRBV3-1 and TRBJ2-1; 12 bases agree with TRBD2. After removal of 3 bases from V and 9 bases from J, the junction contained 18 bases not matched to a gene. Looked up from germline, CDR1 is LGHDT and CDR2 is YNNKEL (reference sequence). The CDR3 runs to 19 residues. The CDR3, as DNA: TGTGCCAGCAGCCACTCTCCTTGGGCGACTAGCGGGAGTTACGGTGAGCAGTTCTTC. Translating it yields CASSHSPWATSGSYGEQFF.

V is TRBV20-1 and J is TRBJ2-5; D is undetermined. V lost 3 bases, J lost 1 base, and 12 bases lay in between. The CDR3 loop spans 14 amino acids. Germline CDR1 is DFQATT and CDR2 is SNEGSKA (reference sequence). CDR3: CSASHRRTQETQYF. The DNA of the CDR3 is TGCAGTGCTAGTCATCGGCGGACCCAAGAGACCCAGTACTTC.

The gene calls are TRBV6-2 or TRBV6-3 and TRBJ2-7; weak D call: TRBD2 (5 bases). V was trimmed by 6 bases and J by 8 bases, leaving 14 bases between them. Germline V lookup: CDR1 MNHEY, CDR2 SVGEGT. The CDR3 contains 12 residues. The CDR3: CASSPKRDKQYF. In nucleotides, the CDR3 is TGTGCCAGCAGCCCCAAACGGGATAAGCAGTACTTC.

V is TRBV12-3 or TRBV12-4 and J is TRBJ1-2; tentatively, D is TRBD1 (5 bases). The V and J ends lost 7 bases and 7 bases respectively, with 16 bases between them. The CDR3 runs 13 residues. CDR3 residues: CASTPDTKGGYTF. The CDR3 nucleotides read TGTGCCAGCACTCCGGACACAAAAGGTGGCTACACCTTC.

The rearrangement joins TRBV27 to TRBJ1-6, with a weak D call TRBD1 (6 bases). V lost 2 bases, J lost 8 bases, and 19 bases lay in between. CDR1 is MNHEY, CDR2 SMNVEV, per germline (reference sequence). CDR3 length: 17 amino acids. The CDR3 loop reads CASSLTIRQDGDSPLHF. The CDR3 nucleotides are TGTGCCAGCAGTTTAACGATCAGACAGGACGGGGATTCACCCCTCCACTTT.

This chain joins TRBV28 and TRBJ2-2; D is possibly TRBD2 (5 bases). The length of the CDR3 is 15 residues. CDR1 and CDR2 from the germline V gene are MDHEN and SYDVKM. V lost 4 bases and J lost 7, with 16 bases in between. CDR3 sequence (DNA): TGTGCCAGCAGTTCGGAGGTGGGGTCTATCGGGGAGCTGTTTTTT. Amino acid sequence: CASSSEVGSIGELFF.

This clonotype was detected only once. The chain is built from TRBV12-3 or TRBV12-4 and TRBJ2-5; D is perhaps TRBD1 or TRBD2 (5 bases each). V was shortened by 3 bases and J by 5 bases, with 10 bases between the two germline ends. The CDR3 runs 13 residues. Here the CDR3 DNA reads TGTGCCAGCAGTTTTGGGGGTCGTGAGACCCAGTACTTC. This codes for CASSFGGRETQYF.